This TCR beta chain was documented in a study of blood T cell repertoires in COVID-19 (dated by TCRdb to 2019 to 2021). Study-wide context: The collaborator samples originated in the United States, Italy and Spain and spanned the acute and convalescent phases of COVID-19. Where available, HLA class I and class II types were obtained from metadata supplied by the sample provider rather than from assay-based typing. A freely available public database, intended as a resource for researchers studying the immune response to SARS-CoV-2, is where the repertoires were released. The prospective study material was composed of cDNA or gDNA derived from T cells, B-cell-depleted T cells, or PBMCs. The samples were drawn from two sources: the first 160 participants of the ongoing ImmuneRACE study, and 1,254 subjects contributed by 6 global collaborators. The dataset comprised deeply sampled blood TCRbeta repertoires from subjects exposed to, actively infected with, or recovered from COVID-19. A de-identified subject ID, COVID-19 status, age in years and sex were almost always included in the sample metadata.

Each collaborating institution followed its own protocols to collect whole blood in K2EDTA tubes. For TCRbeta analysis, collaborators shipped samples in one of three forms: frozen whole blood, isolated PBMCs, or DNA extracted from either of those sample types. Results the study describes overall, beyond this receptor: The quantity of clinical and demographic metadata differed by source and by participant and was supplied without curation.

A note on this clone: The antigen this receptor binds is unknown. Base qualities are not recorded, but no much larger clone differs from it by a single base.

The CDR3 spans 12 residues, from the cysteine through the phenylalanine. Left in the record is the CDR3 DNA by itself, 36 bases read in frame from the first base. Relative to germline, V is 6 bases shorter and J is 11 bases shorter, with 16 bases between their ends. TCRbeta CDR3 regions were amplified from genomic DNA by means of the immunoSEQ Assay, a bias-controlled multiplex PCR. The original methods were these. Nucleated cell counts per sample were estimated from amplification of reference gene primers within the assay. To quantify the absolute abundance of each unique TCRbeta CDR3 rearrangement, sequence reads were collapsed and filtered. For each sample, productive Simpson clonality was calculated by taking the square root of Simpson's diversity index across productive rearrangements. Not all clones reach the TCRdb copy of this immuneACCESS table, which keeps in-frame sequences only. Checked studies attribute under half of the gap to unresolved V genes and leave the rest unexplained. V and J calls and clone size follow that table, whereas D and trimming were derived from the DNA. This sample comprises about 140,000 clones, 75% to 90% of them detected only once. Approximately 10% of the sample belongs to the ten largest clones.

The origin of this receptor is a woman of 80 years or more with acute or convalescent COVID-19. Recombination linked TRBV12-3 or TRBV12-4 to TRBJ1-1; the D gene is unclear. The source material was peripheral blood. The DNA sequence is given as TGTGCCAGCAGCCGAGTTCCCGGGAGTGCTTTCTTT. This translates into CASSRVPGSAFF.